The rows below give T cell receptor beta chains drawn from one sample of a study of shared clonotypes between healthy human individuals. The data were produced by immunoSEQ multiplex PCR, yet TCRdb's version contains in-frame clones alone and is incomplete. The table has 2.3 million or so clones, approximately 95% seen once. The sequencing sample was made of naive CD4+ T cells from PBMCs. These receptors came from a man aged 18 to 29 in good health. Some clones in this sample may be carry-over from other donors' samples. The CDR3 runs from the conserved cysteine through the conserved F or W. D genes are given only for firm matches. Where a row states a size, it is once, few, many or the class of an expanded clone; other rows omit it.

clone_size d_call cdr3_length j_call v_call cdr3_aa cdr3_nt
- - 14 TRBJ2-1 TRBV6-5 CASRGVADHSEQFF TGTGCCAGCAGGGGGGTAGCGGACCACTCGGAGCAGTTCTTC
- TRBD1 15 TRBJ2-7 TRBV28 CASSAPGTVPYEQYF TGTGCCAGCAGCGCTCCCGGGACAGTCCCCTACGAGCAGTACTTC
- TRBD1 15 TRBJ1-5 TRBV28 CASSPTGYSNQPQHF TGTGCCAGCAGCCCGACAGGGTATAGCAATCAGCCCCAGCATTTT
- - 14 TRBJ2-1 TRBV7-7 CASSLEGWNNEQFF TGTGCCAGCAGCTTGGAGGGCTGGAACAATGAGCAGTTCTTC
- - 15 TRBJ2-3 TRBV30 CAWTYGRSPTDTQYF TGTGCCTGGACTTACGGCCGTTCACCCACAGATACGCAGTATTTT
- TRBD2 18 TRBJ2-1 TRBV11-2 CASSLVGTSGRKSNEQFF TGTGCCAGCAGCTTAGTTGGGACTAGCGGGAGGAAGTCCAATGAGCAGTTCTTC
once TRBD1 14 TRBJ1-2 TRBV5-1 CASRGTGVDYGYTF TGCGCCAGCAGGGGGACAGGGGTAGACTATGGCTACACCTTC
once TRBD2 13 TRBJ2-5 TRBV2 CASSSGSQETQYF TGTGCCAGCAGTAGCGGGAGCCAAGAGACCCAGTACTTC
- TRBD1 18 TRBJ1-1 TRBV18 CASSPSLGRGPLGTEAFF TGTGCCAGCTCACCGAGCCTTGGCAGGGGGCCGTTGGGCACTGAAGCTTTCTTT
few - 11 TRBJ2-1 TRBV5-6 CASSRAGEQFF TGTGCCAGCAGCAGAGCGGGCGAGCAGTTCTTC
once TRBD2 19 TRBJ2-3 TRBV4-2 CASSQDPDSTSGRIDTQYF TGTGCCAGCAGCCAAGACCCTGACTCGACTAGCGGGAGAATCGATACGCAGTATTTT
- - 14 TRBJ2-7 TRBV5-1 CASSLEGLSYEQYF TGCGCCAGCAGCTTGGAGGGGTTATCCTACGAGCAGTACTTC
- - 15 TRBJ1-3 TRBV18 CASSHDSFSGNTIYF TGTGCCAGCTCACATGACAGCTTCTCTGGAAACACCATATATTTT
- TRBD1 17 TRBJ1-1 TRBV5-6 CASSLGKGAGVDTEAFF TGTGCCAGCAGCCTTGGGAAGGGGGCCGGGGTGGACACTGAAGCTTTCTTT
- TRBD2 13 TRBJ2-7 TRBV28 CASSYSGIDEQYF TGTGCCAGCAGTTACAGCGGGATAGACGAGCAGTACTTC
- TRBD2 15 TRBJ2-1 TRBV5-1 CASSGLAGSYNEQFF TGCGCCAGCAGCGGACTAGCGGGATCCTACAATGAGCAGTTCTTC
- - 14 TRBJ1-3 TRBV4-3 CASRYSGPSGTIYF TGCGCCAGCAGATACTCCGGGCCCTCGGGGACCATATATTTT
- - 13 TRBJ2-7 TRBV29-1 CSVDEGLRGEQYF TGCAGCGTTGATGAGGGATTGCGGGGAGAGCAGTACTTC
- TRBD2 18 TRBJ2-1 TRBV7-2 CASSLTTSGRVSYNEQFF TGTGCCAGCAGCTTAACTACTAGCGGGAGGGTCTCCTACAATGAGCAGTTCTTC
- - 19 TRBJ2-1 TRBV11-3 CASSLDTWAGRDSYNEQFF TGTGCCAGCAGCTTAGATACGTGGGCAGGACGAGACTCCTACAATGAGCAGTTCTTC
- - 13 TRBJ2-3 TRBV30 CAWSAQSTDTQYF TGTGCCTGGAGTGCCCAATCCACAGATACGCAGTATTTT
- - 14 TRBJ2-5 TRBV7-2 CASSPDGVVGTQYF TGTGCCAGCAGCCCGGACGGGGTGGTGGGGACCCAGTACTTC
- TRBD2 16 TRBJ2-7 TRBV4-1 CASSQPTSGRSYEQYF TGCGCCAGCAGCCAGCCGACTAGCGGGAGATCGTACGAGCAGTACTTC
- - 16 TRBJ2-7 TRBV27 CASSIPGPSGGYEQYF TGTGCCAGCAGTATCCCGGGGCCCAGTGGGGGTTACGAGCAGTACTTC
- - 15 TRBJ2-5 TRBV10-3 CAISESGTAQGTQYF TGTGCCATCAGTGAGTCCGGGACCGCTCAGGGGACCCAGTACTTC
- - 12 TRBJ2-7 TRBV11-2 CASSVASYEQYF TGTGCCAGCAGCGTAGCGTCCTACGAGCAGTACTTC
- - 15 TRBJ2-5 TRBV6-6 CASSYPGPAGETQYF TGTGCCAGCAGTTACCCGGGACCCGCGGGAGAGACCCAGTACTTC
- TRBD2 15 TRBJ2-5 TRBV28 CASSHGLAGLETQYF TGTGCCAGCAGTCACGGACTAGCGGGGTTGGAGACCCAGTACTTC
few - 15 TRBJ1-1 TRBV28 CASSLLDLRWTEAFF TGTGCCAGCAGTTTATTAGACCTACGGTGGACTGAAGCTTTCTTT
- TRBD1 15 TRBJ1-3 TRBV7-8 CASSSQGASGNTIYF TGTGCCAGCAGCTCACAGGGGGCATCTGGAAACACCATATATTTT
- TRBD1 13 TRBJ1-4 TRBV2 CASYRGLSEKLFF TGTGCCAGCTACAGGGGGCTGAGTGAAAAACTGTTTTTT
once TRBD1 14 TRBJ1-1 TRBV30 CAWGQGVLISEAFF TGTGCCTGGGGACAGGGGGTTCTTATTTCTGAAGCTTTCTTT